These T cell receptor beta chains were read from a single sample in a study of T cell changes during pregnancy in multiple sclerosis. TCRdb's copy holds only in-frame clones and misses some; the assay was immunoSEQ multiplex PCR. The table includes about 60,000 clones, 90% to 95% detected once. Sequences were derived from CD8+ T cells from peripheral blood mononuclear cells, sampled in the second trimester of pregnancy. These receptors were taken from a female donor with multiple sclerosis, enrolled in a pregnancy study. The CDR3 runs from the conserved cysteine through the conserved F or W. Each record gives: V gene, J gene, clone size, D gene, CDR3 DNA, CDR3 protein. D genes are given only for firm matches. The listing skips clone size in some rows; elsewhere it reads once, few, many or a size class.

TRBV15,TRBJ2-7,once,NA,TGTGCCACCAGCAGAGAGGGACTGATTAGGGGTTTCGACGAGCAGTACTTC,CATSREGLIRGFDEQYF
TRBV29-1,TRBJ2-3,NA,NA,TGCAGTCCTTGGATCGGGACAACGCAGTATTTT,CSPWIGTTQYF
TRBV5-1,TRBJ2-2,NA,TRBD2,TGCGCCAGCCGGGAGGGCACCGGGGAGCTGTTTTTT,CASREGTGELFF
TRBV27,TRBJ2-1,once,NA,TGTGCCAGCAGTTTATCATCTGCGGTAACCTACAATGAGCAGTTCTTC,CASSLSSAVTYNEQFF
TRBV19,TRBJ2-7,NA,TRBD1,TGTGCCAGTAGTATCGGGGGACAGGTATACGAGCAGTACTTC,CASSIGGQVYEQYF
TRBV19,TRBJ2-1,NA,TRBD2,TGTGCCAGTAGTAGATCTAGCGGGATTTACAATGAGCAGTTCTTC,CASSRSSGIYNEQFF
TRBV5-1,TRBJ2-7,NA,TRBD2,TGCGCCAGCAGCTTGGAAGCGGGACGTACCTACGAGCAGTACTTC,CASSLEAGRTYEQYF
TRBV7-6,TRBJ2-7,NA,TRBD2,TGTGCCAGCACCTTGACCGGGGGGGGCAACGAGCAGTACTTC,CASTLTGGGNEQYF
TRBV6-8,TRBJ2-3,once,TRBD2,TGTGCCAGCAGGCTTCCGGGACTAGGTTGCCCGTACACCACAGATACGCAGTATTTT,CASRLPGLGCPYTTDTQYF
TRBV5-1,TRBJ2-7,NA,TRBD2,TGCGCCAGCAGCTTGGAAAAGGGACTAGCGGGAGTCGAGCAGTACTTC,CASSLEKGLAGVEQYF
TRBV19,TRBJ2-1,NA,TRBD2,TGTGCCAGTAGTATAGTGGGGGGGAACAATGAGCAGTTCTTC,CASSIVGGNNEQFF
TRBV5-1,TRBJ1-4,once,NA,TGCGCCAGCAGCTTGGTATCTCCTAATGAAAAACTGTTTTTT,CASSLVSPNEKLFF
TRBV11-2,TRBJ1-3,NA,NA,TGTGCCAGCACCCCGGCCTCCGGAGGCTCTGGAAACACCATATATTTT,CASTPASGGSGNTIYF
TRBV10-1,TRBJ1-2,NA,NA,TGCGCCAGCAGTGACGGAGGCTCCTACACCTTC,CASSDGGSYTF